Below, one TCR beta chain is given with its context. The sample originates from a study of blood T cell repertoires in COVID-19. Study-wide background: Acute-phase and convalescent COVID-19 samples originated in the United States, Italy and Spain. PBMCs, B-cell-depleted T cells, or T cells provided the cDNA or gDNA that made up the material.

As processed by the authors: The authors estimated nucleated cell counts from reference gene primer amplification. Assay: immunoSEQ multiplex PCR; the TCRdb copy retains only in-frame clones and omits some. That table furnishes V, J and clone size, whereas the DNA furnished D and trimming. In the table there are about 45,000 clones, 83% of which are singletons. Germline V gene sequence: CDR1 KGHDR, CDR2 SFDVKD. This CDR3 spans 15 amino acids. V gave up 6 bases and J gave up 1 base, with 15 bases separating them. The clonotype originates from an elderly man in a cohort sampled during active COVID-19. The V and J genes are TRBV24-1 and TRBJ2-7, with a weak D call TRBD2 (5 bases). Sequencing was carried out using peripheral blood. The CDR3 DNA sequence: TGTGCCACCAGTCCGACGGGGTGGCAATCCTACGAGCAGTACTTC. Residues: CATSPTGWQSYEQYF.